This T cell receptor beta chain was captured in a study of T cell responses to AZD1222 COVID-19 vaccine. At the level of the study: Samples with a second dose at about 4 or about 12 weeks were pooled together.

Generated by immunoSEQ multiplex PCR, the TCRdb table keeps only in-frame clones and is missing some. The data contain about 130,000 clones, less than 95% of them singletons. Germline trimming cut 5 bases from V and 2 bases from J; bases unmatched to any gene: 6. Germline CDR1 and CDR2: SGHTA and FQGTGA. CDR3 size: 15 residues. Sample share makes this clone medium-sized. V and J are TRBV7-3 and TRBJ2-3; 8 bases are shared with TRBD2. The clonotype originates from an adult in good health. Sample: peripheral blood, taken on day 0 of AZD1222 vaccination. The CDR3: CASSRLAGATDTQYF. CDR3 in DNA: TGTGCCAGCAGCCGCCTAGCGGGCGCCACAGATACGCAGTATTTT.